This section outlines one T cell receptor beta chain sequence together with its context. The data belong to a study of blood T cell repertoires in COVID-19. V shed 2 bases and J shed 9 bases, with 11 bases lying between them. This CDR3 region has 13 residues. Germline V CDR1 and CDR2: MNHNS, SASEGT. The protocol was immunoSEQ multiplex PCR, while the TCRdb copy is restricted to in-frame clones and leaves out a portion. The sample records roughly 250,000 clones, about 93% being singletons. Assignments of participants to cohorts depended upon their own reported clinical history. The chain employs TRBV6-1 and TRBJ1-5; D is possibly TRBD1 (5 bases). This receptor was identified in a young woman who had recovered from COVID-19. The sample consisted of PBMCs or T cells enriched from blood (not recorded which). CDR3 region: CASSERGGRPQHF. DNA of the CDR3: TGTGCCAGCAGTGAACGGGGGGGACGGCCCCAGCATTTT.